This is a list of T cell receptor beta chains from one sample in a study of cytomegalovirus exposure and HLA in healthy donors. Clones were read by immunoSEQ multiplex PCR, and TCRdb kept only the in-frame ones, dropping some. The sample carries over 200,000 clones, roughly 88% recorded once. The specimen was PBMCs. The receptors derive from a woman younger than 30 in good health and CMV-seronegative. The CDR3 runs from the conserved cysteine through the conserved F or W. Fields, in order: clone size, D gene, J gene, V gene, CDR3 DNA, CDR3 protein. A D gene is named only where the DNA matches it firmly. Clone size appears in some rows only: once, few, many, or a class for an expanded clone.

>few|NA|TRBJ2-1|TRBV7-3
TGTGCCAGCAGCTCAGGGACCTACAATGAGCAGTTCTTC
CASSSGTYNEQFF
>NA|TRBD2|TRBJ2-2|TRBV2
TGTGCCAGCAGCGTAGCGGGAGACACCGGGGAGCTGTTTTTT
CASSVAGDTGELFF
>NA|TRBD1|TRBJ1-2|TRBV5-1
TGCGCCAGCAGCCCGGACAGGGGGGAGTATGGCTACACCTTC
CASSPDRGEYGYTF
>NA|TRBD2|TRBJ2-7|TRBV5-1
TGCGCCAGCAGCCCGCTTATCCTAGCGGGAGTGGACGAGCAGTACTTC
CASSPLILAGVDEQYF
>NA|NA|TRBJ1-2|TRBV28
TGTGCCAGCAGTTTACCAGGGTATGGCTACACCTTC
CASSLPGYGYTF
>few|NA|TRBJ1-2|TRBV28
TGTGCCAGCAGCCCTAGCCTATATGGCTACACCTTC
CASSPSLYGYTF
>NA|NA|TRBJ2-1|TRBV5-1
TGCGCCAGCAGCGCGGACATTAGCTCCTACAATGAGCAGTTCTTC
CASSADISSYNEQFF
>NA|TRBD2|TRBJ2-7|TRBV4-2
TGTGCCAGCAGCCCACACATCGGACTAGTAGGGCAGTACTTC
CASSPHIGLVGQYF
>NA|NA|TRBJ2-7|TRBV5-6
TGTGCCAGCAGCCGGGGTGAGGGGGAAAACGAGCAGTACTTC
CASSRGEGENEQYF
>NA|NA|TRBJ1-5|TRBV28
TGTGCCAGCAGTCCAAATGGACAGACTAGCAATCAGCCCCAGCATTTT
CASSPNGQTSNQPQHF
>NA|TRBD2|TRBJ2-3|TRBV5-6
TGTGCCAGCAACGGAGGGACTATCACAGATACGCAGTATTTT
CASNGGTITDTQYF
>NA|TRBD2|TRBJ2-1|TRBV5-1
TGCGCCAGCAGCCTCGGGACTAGCGGGACAAGTGAGCAGTTCTTC
CASSLGTSGTSEQFF
>NA|TRBD1|TRBJ1-1|TRBV7-6
TGTGCCAGCAGCTTAGGTCAGGACAGGGAAGCTTTCTTT
CASSLGQDREAFF
>NA|NA|TRBJ1-2|TRBV29-1
TGCAGCGTTCTAAGGGGAGGTCTTAACTATGGCTACACCTTC
CSVLRGGLNYGYTF
>NA|TRBD1|TRBJ2-7|TRBV10-3
TGTGCCATCGCTGACAGGGTCGACTCCTACGAGCAGTACTTC
CAIADRVDSYEQYF